The 6 T cell receptor beta chains in this list originate from one sample, sequenced in a study of blood T cell repertoires in COVID-19. Sequencing was performed with immunoSEQ multiplex PCR; in TCRdb, only in-frame clones are kept and a portion is missing. The data show 40,000 to 45,000 clones, about 90% seen once. Input material: peripheral blood. These receptors all come from a man over 45 with active COVID-19.

The table lists this clone with a count of one. The chain is built from TRBV6-6 and TRBJ2-1; no firm D call. CDR1 is MNHNY, CDR2 SVGAGI, per germline (reference sequence). Trimming took 6 bases from V and 4 from J, leaving 4 bases between them. The CDR3 sequence is 11 residues long. The CDR3 protein is CASSLYNEQFF. The CDR3 bases are TGTGCCAGCAGCCTTTACAATGAGCAGTTCTTC.

The rearrangement uses TRBV28 and TRBJ1-2, with TRBD1 matching over 7 bases. This CDR3 has 14 amino acids. V was clipped by 5 bases and J by 5 bases; unmatched bases: 8. CDR1 is MDHEN, CDR2 SYDVKM, per germline. This chain's CDR3 is CASSELQGTYGYTF. CDR3 nucleotide sequence: TGTGCCAGCAGTGAACTACAGGGGACATATGGCTACACCTTC.

The chain carries TRBV9 and TRBJ2-1; TRBD2 matches at 7 bases. This CDR3 has 14 amino acids. V shed 0 bases and J 6 bases; nucleotides not matched to a gene: 3. Germline lookup yields CDR1 SGDLS and CDR2 YYNGEE. CDR3 region: CASSVGRESNEQFF. The CDR3 DNA is TGTGCCAGCAGCGTAGGGCGGGAGAGCAATGAGCAGTTCTTC.

This clone has only a few counts. The V and J genes are TRBV6-6 and TRBJ1-2, with TRBD1 matching 8 bases. J lost 4 bases, V lost 6 bases, and 1 base had no gene match. The CDR3 runs 12 residues. Germline loops: CDR1 MNHNY, CDR2 SVGAGI (reference sequence). The CDR3 DNA reads TGTGCCAGCAGCACAGGGGGCTATGGCTACACCTTC. Its protein product is CASSTGGYGYTF.

V usage is TRBV20-1 and J usage is TRBJ1-5, with D tentatively TRBD1 (5 bases). Germline-derived CDR1 and CDR2 are DFQATT and SNEGSKA (reference sequence). The ends were cut back, 3 bases at V and 0 bases at J, with 12 bases in the middle. The CDR3 runs to 15 residues. CDR3 region: CSASEDTDSNQPQHF. Written as DNA, the CDR3 is TGCAGTGCTAGTGAGGACACGGATAGCAATCAGCCCCAGCATTTT.

V gene TRBV5-1 combines with J gene TRBJ2-7; 7 nucleotides align to TRBD2. Germline V lookup: CDR1 SGHRS, CDR2 YFSETQ. V dropped 4 bases and J dropped 2; count of bases not matched to a gene: 3. The CDR3 sequence is 13 residues long. CDR3 loop: CASSRTRAYEQYF. CDR3 nucleotides: TGCGCCAGCAGCCGGACTAGGGCCTACGAGCAGTACTTC.